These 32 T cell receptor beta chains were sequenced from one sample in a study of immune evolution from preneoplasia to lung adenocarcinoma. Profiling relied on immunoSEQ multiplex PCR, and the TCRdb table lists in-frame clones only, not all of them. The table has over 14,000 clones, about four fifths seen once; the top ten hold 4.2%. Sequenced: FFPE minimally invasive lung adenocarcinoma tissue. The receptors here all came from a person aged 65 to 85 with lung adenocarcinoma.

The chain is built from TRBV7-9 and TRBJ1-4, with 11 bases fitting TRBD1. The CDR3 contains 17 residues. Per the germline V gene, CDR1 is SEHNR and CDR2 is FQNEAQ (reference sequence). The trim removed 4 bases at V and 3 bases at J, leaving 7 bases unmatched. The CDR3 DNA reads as TGTGCCAGCAGCTCGTGGACAGGGGGCTTATCTAATGAAAAACTGTTTTTT. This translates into CASSSWTGGLSNEKLFF.

CDR3 protein: CASSLSGGVNNEQFF. CDR3 coding DNA: TGTGCCAGCAGCTTAAGCGGGGGGGTAAACAATGAGCAGTTCTTC. The chain has TRBV7-9 and TRBJ2-1, with TRBD2 matching 10 bases. V shed 2 bases, J shed 5 bases, and the junction held 3 bases outside the gene matches. The CDR3 extends over 15 amino acids. Looked up from germline, CDR1 is SEHNR and CDR2 is FQNEAQ (reference sequence).

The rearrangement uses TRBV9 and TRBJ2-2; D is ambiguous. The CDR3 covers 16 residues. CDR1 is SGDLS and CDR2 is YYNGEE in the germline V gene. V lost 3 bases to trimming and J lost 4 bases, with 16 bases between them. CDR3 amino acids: CASSAHVGAVTGELFF. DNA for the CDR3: TGTGCCAGCAGCGCCCACGTGGGCGCGGTCACCGGGGAGCTGTTTTTT.

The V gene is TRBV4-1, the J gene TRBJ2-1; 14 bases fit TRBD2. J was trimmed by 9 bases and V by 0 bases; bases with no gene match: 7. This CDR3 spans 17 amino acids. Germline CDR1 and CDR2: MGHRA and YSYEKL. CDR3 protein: CASSQEGGLAGAGEQFF. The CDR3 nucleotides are TGCGCCAGCAGCCAAGAGGGGGGACTAGCGGGGGCCGGTGAGCAGTTCTTC.

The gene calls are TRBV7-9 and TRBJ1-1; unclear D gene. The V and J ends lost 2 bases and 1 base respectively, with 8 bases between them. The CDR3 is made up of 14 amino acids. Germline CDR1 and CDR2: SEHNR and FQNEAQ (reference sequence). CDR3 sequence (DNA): TGTGCCAGCAGCTTATCCCATCGGAACACTGAAGCTTTCTTT. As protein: CASSLSHRNTEAFF.

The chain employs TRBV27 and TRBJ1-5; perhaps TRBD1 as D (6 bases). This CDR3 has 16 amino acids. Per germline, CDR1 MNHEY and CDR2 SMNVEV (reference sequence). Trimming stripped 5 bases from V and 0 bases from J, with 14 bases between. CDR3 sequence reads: CASSPQQGVSNQPQHF. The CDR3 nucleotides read TGTGCCAGCAGTCCACAACAGGGAGTTAGCAATCAGCCCCAGCATTTT.

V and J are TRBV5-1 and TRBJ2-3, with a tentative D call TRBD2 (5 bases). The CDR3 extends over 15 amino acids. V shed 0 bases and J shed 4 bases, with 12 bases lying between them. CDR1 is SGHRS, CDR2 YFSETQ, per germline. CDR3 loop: CASSLDGVSADTQYF. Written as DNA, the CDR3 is TGCGCCAGCAGCTTGGACGGGGTTAGTGCAGATACGCAGTATTTT.

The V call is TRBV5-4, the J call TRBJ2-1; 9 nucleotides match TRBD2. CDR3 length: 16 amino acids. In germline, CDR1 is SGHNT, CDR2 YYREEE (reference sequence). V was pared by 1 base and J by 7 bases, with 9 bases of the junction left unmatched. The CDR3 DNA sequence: TGTGCCAGCAGCTTGACTAGCGGGCGCGTCCGGAATGAGCAGTTCTTC. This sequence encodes CASSLTSGRVRNEQFF.

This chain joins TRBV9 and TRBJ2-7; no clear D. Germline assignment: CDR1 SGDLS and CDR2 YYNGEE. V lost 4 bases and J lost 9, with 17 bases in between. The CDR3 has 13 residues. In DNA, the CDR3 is TGTGCCAGCAGCCCCCCGGCTTCGGGTCTGCAGTACTTC. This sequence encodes CASSPPASGLQYF.

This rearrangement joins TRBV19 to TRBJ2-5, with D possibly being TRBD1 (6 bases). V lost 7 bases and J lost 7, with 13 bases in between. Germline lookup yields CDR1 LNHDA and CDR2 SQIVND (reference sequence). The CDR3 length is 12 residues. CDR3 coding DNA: TGTGCCAGTATGGGGGCCCCTTGGACCCAGTACTTC. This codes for CASMGAPWTQYF. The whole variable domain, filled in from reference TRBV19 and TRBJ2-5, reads DGGITQSPKYLFRKEGQNVTLSCEQNLNHDAMYWYRQDPGQGLRLIYYSQIVNDFQKGDIAEGYSVSREKKESFPLTVTSAQKNPTAFYLCASMGAPWTQYFGPGTRLLVL.

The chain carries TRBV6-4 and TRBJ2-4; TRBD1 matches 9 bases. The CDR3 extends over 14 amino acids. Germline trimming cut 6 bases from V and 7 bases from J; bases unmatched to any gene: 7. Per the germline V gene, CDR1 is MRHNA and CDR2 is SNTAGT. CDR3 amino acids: CASRARDRDNIQYF. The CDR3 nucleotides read TGTGCCAGCAGGGCCCGGGACAGGGATAACATTCAGTACTTC.

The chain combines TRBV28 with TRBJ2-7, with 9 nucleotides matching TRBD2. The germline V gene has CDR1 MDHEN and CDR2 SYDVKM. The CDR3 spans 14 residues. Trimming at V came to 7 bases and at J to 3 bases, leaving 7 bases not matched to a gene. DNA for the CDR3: TGTGCCAGCAAAGGCGGGGGGGAATACTACGAGCAGTACTTC. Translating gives CASKGGGEYYEQYF.

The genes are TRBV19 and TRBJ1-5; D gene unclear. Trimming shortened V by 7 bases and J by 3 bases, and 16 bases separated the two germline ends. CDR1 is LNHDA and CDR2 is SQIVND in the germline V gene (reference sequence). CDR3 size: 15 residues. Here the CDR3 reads CASNPVGTSNQPQHF. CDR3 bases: TGTGCCAGTAACCCGGTCGGCACATCCAATCAGCCCCAGCATTTT.

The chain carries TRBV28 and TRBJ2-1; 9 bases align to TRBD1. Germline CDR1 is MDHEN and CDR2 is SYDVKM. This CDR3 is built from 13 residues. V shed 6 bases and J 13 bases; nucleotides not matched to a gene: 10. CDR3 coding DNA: TGTGCCAGCAGCGGGACAGGGATGTTGGTACAGTTCTTC. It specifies CASSGTGMLVQFF.

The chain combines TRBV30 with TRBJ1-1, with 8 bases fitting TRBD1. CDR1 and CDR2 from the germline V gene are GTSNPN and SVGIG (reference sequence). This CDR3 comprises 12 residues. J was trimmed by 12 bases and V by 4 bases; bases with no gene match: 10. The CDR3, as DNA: TGTGCCTGGAAAACCTCCGGGACAGGAACTTTCTTT. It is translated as CAWKTSGTGTFF.

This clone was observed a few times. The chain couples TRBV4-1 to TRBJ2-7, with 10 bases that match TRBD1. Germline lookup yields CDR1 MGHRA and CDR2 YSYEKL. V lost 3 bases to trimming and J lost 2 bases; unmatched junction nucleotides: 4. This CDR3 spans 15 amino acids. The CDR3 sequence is CASSHSGTGAYEQYF. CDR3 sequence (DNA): TGCGCCAGCAGCCACTCCGGGACAGGGGCCTACGAGCAGTACTTC.

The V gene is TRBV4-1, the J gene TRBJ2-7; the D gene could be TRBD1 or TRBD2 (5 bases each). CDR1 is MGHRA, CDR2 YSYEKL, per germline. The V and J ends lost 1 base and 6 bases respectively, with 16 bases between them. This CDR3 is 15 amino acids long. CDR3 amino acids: CASSQVGTNPIEQYF. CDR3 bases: TGCGCCAGCAGCCAAGTGGGGACCAACCCCATCGAGCAGTACTTC.

The CDR3 is CASQQGSRTGELFF. CDR3 coding DNA: TGTGCCTCACAACAGGGGAGCAGAACCGGGGAGCTGTTTTTT. This chain connects TRBV28 to TRBJ2-2; TRBD1 matches 7 bases. The CDR3 is made up of 14 amino acids. CDR1 is MDHEN and CDR2 is SYDVKM in the germline V gene. V shed 11 bases and J 5 bases; nucleotides not matched to a gene: 11.

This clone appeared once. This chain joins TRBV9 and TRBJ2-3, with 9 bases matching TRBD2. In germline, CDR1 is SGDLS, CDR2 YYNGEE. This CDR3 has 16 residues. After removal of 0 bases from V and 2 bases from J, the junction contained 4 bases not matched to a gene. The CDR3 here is CASSVVGGGDTDTQYF. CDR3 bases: TGTGCCAGCAGCGTAGTTGGCGGGGGGGACACAGATACGCAGTATTTT.

The CDR3 bases are TGTGCCAGCAGCCCGGGACAGGGAGACTCTGGGGCCAACGTCCTGACTTTC. Its protein is CASSPGQGDSGANVLTF. The gene calls are TRBV11-3 and TRBJ2-6; 9 positions match TRBD1. The trim removed 5 bases at V and 0 bases at J, leaving 5 bases unmatched. Germline CDR1 reads SGHNT; CDR2 reads YENEEA. The CDR3 is 17 amino acids.

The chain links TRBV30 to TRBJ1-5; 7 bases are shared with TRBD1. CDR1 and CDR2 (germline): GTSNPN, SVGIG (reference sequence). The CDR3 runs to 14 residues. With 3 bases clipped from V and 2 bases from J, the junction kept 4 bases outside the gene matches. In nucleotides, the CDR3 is TGTGCCTGGAGCCAGGGGGGGGGCAATCAGCCCCAGCATTTT. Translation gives CAWSQGGGNQPQHF.

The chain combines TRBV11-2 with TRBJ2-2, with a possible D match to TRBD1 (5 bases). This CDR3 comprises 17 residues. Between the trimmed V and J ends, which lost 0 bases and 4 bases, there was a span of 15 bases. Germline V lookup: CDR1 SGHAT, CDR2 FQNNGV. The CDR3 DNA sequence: TGTGCCAGCAGCTTAGACAGGGTGCCCCAAGGCACCGGGGAGCTGTTTTTT. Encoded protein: CASSLDRVPQGTGELFF.

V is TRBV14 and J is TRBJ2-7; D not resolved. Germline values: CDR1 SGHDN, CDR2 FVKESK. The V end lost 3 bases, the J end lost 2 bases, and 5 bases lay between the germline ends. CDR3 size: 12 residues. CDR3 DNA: TGTGCCAGCAGCCATTTTACCTACGAGCAGTACTTC. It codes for CASSHFTYEQYF.

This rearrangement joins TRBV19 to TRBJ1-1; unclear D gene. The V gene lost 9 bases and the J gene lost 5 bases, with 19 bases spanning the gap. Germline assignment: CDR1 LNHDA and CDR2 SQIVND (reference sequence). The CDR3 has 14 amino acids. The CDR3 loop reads CASGDLAQKTEAFF. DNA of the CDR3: TGTGCCAGCGGGGATTTGGCCCAGAAGACTGAAGCTTTCTTT.

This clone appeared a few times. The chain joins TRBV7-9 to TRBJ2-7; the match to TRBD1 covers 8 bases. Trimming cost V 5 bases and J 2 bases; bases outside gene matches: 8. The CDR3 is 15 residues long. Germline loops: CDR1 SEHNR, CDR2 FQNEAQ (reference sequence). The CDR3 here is CASSPTGAIAYEQYF. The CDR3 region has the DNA TGTGCCAGCAGCCCGACAGGGGCGATAGCCTACGAGCAGTACTTC. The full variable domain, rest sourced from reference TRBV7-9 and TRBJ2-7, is DTGVSQNPRHKITKRGQNVTFRCDPISEHNRLYWYRQTLGQGPEFLTYFQNEAQLEKSRLLSDRFSAERPKGSFSTLEIQRTEQGDSAMYLCASSPTGAIAYEQYFGPGTRLTVT.

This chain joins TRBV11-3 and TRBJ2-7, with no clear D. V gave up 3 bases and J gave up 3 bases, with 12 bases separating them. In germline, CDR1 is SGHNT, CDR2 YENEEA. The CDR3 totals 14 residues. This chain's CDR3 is CASSLVSSSYEQYF. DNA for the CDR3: TGTGCCAGCAGCTTGGTTAGTTCCAGCTACGAGCAGTACTTC. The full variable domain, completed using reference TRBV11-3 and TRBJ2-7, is EAGVVQSPRYKIIEKKQPVAFWCNPISGHNTLYWYLQNLGQGPELLIRYENEEAVDDSQLPKDRFSAERLKGVDSTLKIQPAELGDSAVYLCASSLVSSSYEQYFGPGTRLTVT.

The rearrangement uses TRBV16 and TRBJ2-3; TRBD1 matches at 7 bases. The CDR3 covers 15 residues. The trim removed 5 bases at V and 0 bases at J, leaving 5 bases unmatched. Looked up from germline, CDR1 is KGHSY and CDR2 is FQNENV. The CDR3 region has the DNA TGTGCCAGCAGCGGGACAGCCACTAGCACAGATACGCAGTATTTT. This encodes CASSGTATSTDTQYF.

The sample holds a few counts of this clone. CDR3 DNA: TGTGCCAGCAGCCCGGGACTAGCGGGAGGGCCTGGTGCCGGGGAGCTGTTTTTT. It is translated as CASSPGLAGGPGAGELFF. V is TRBV7-8 and J is TRBJ2-2; 16 bases map to TRBD2. Trimming took 5 bases from V and 6 from J; bases not matched to a gene: 9. The V gene's germline CDR1 is SGHVS and CDR2 FQNEAQ. The CDR3 spans 18 residues. Looking up the rest from reference TRBV7-8 and TRBJ2-2 gives the full variable domain: GAGVSQSPRYKVAKRGQDVALRCDPISGHVSLFWYQQALGQGPEFLTYFQNEAQLDKSGLPSDRFFAERPEGSVSTLKIQRTQQEDSAVYLCASSPGLAGGPGAGELFFGEGSRLTVL.

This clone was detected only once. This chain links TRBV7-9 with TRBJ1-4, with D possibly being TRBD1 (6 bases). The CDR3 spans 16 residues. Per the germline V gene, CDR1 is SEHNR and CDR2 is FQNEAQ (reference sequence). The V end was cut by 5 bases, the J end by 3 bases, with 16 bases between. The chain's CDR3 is CASSPVRGTSNEKLFF. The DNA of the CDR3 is TGTGCCAGCAGCCCGGTTCGCGGGACATCTAATGAAAAACTGTTTTTT.

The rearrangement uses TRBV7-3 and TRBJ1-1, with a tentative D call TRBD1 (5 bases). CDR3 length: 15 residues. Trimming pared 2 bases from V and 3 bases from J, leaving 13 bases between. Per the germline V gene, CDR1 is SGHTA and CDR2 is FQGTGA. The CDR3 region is CASSLSLREDTEAFF. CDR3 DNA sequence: TGTGCCAGCAGCTTATCACTCAGGGAGGACACTGAAGCTTTCTTT.

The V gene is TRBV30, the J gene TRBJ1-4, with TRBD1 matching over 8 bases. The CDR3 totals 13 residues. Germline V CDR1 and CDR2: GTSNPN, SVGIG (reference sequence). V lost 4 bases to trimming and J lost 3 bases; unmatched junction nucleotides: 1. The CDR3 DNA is TGTGCCTGGACGGGACAGGCTAATGAAAAACTGTTTTTT. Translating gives CAWTGQANEKLFF.

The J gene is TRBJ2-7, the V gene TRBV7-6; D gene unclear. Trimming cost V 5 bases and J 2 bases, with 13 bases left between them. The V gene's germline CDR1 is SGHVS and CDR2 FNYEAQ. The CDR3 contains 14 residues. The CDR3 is CASSPLVGTYEQYF. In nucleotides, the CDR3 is TGTGCCAGCAGCCCTCTAGTTGGGACCTACGAGCAGTACTTC.